The subject of this entry is one T cell receptor beta chain. This sample was included in a study of blood T cell repertoires in COVID-19. Study overall: Sources were T cells, B-cell-depleted T cells, or PBMCs; the material itself was cDNA or gDNA.

CDR1 and CDR2 from the germline V gene are MNHEY and SVGAGI. The CDR3 contains 13 residues. The V and J ends lost 4 bases and 3 bases, in that order; junction bases with no gene match: 2. The authors' processing: Nucleated cell number was recorded as an estimate derived from reference gene primer amplification. Profiling relied on immunoSEQ multiplex PCR, and the TCRdb table lists in-frame clones only, not all of them. V, J and clone size were drawn from that table, and D and trimming were deduced from the DNA. The sample lists roughly 200,000 clones; 78% were seen once. The TCR sequence derives from a woman of 80 years or more with active or convalescent COVID-19. V and J are TRBV6-5 and TRBJ1-1; 7 positions match TRBD1. Specimen: peripheral blood. The DNA of the CDR3 is TGTGCCAGCAGTTTACAGGGGTACACTGAAGCTTTCTTT. This codes for CASSLQGYTEAFF.